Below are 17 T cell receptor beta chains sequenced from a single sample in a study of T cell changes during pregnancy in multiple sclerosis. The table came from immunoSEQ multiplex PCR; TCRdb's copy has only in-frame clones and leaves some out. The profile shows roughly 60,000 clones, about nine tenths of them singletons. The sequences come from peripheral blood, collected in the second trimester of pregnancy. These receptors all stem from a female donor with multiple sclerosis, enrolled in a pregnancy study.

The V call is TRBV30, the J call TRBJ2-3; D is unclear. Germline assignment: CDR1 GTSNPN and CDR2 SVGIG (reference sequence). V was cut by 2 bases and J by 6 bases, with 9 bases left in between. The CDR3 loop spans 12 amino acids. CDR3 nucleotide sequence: TGTGCCTGGAGTCCATTAGTGGATACGCAGTATTTT. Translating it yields CAWSPLVDTQYF.

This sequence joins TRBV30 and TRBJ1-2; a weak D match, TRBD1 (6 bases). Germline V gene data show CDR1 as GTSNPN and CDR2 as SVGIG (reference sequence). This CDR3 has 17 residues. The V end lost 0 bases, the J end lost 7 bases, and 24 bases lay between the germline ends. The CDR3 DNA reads TGTGCCTGGAGTGTAAGATGGCAGGGGCTTATGAGTGGTGGCTACACCTTC. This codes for CAWSVRWQGLMSGGYTF.

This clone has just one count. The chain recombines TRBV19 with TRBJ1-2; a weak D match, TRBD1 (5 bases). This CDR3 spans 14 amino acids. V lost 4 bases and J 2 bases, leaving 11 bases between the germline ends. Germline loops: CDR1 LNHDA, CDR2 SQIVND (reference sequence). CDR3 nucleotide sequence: TGTGCCAGTAGTACGGGACTCCAGAACTATGGCTACACCTTC. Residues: CASSTGLQNYGYTF.

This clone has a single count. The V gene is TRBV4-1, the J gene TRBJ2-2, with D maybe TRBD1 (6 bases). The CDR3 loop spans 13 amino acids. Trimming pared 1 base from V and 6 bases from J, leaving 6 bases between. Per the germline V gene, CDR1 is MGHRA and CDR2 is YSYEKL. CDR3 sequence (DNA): TGCGCCAGCAGCCAAGGGGGGCCCGGGGAGCTGTTTTTT. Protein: CASSQGGPGELFF.

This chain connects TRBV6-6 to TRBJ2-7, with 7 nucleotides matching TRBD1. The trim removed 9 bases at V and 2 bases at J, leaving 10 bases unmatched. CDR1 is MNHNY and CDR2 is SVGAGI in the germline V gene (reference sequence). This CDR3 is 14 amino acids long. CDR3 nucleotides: TGTGCCAGGAGGCGTAGGGGGCGGACCTACGAGCAGTACTTC. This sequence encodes CARRRRGRTYEQYF.

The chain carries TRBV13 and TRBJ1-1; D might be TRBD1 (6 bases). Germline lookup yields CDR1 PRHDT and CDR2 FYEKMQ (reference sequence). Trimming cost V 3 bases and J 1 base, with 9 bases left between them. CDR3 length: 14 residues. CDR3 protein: CASSFEGENTEAFF. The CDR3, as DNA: TGTGCCAGCAGCTTCGAGGGGGAGAACACTGAAGCTTTCTTT.

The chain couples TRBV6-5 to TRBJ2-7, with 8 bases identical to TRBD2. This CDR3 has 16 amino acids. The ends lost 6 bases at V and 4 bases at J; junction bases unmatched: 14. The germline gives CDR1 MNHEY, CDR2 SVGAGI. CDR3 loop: CASSYLKGLGLYEQYF. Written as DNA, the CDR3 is TGTGCCAGCAGCTACCTGAAGGGACTAGGGCTGTACGAGCAGTACTTC.

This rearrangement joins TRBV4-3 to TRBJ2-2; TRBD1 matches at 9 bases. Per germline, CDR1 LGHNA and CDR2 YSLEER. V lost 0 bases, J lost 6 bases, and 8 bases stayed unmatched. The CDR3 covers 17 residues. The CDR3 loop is CASSQDLDRGNAGELFF. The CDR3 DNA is TGCGCCAGCAGCCAAGATCTGGACAGGGGTAACGCCGGGGAGCTGTTTTTT.

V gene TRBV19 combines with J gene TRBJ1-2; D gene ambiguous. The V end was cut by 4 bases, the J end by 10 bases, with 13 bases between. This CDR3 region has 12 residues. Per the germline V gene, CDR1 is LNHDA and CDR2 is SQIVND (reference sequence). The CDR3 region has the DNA TGTGCCAGTAGTACCCACAGAGCCGACTACACCTTC. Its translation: CASSTHRADYTF.

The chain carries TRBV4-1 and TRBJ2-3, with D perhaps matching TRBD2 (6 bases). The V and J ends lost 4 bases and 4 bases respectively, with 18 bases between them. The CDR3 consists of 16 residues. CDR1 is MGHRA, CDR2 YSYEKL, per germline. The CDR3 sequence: CASSPLAVPAPDTQYF. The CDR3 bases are TGCGCCAGCAGCCCTTTAGCGGTCCCTGCCCCAGATACGCAGTATTTT.

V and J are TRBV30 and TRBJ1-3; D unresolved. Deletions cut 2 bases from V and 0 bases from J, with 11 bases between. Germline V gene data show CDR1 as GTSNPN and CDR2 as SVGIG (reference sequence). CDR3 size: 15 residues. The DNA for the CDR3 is TGTGCCTGGAGTTTCTCCTCCCGCTCTGGAAACACCATATATTTT. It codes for CAWSFSSRSGNTIYF.

Here the CDR3 reads CASSVGQVNTEAFF. DNA of the CDR3: TGTGCCAGCAGTGTTGGACAGGTGAACACTGAAGCTTTCTTT. The rearrangement joins TRBV5-8 to TRBJ1-1; the match to TRBD1 covers 7 bases. This CDR3 contains 14 residues. The ends lost 5 bases at V and 0 bases at J; junction bases unmatched: 4. Per germline, CDR1 SGHTS and CDR2 YDEGEE. The full variable domain, its missing parts supplied by reference TRBV5-8 and TRBJ1-1, is EAGVTQSPTHLIKTRGQQATLRCSPISGHTSVYWYQQALGLGLQFLLWYDEGEERNRGNFPPRFSGRQFPNYSSELNVNALELEDSALYLCASSVGQVNTEAFFGQGTRLTVV.

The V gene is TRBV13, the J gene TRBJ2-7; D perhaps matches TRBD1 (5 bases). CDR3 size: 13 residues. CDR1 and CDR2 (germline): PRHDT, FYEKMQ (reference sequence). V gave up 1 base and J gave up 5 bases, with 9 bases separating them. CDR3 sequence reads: CASSLVGVNEQYF. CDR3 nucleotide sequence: TGTGCCAGCAGCTTAGTAGGGGTCAACGAGCAGTACTTC.

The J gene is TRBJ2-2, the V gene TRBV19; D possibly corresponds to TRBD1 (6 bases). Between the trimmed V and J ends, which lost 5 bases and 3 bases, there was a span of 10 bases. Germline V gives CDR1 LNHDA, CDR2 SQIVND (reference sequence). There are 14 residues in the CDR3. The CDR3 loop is CASSQPGDTGELFF. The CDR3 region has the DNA TGTGCCAGTAGTCAGCCAGGGGACACCGGGGAGCTGTTTTTT.

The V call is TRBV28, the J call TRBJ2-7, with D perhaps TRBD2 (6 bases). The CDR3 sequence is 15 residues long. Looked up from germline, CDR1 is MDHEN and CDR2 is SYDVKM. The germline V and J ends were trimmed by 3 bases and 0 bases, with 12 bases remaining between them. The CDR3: CASSLGGASSYEQYF. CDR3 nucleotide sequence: TGTGCCAGCAGTTTGGGCGGGGCTAGCTCCTACGAGCAGTACTTC.

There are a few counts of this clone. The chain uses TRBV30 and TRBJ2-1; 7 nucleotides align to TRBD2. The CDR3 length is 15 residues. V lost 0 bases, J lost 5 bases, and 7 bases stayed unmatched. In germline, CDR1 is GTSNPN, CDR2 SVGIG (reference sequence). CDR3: CAWSVWPAGNNEQFF. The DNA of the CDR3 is TGTGCCTGGAGTGTATGGCCAGCGGGAAACAATGAGCAGTTCTTC.

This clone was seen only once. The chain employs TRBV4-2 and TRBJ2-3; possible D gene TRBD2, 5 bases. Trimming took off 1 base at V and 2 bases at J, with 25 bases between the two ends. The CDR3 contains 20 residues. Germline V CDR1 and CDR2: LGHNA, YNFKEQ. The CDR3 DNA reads TGTGCCAGCAGCCAAGGGCCCGGCGGAGGACTGACTTACTACACAGATACGCAGTATTTT. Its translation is CASSQGPGGGLTYYTDTQYF.